A selection of T cell receptor beta chains follows, all from one sample in a study of blood T cell repertoires in COVID-19. Sequencing was performed with immunoSEQ multiplex PCR; in TCRdb, only in-frame clones are kept and a portion is missing. The sample contains roughly 65,000 clones, around 86% of which appear only once. The sequenced material came from peripheral blood. The receptors derive from a woman aged 60-70 years with acute or convalescent COVID-19. Both conserved end residues are part of each CDR3. The order of the fields is D gene, J gene, CDR3 length, V gene, clone size, CDR3 DNA, CDR3 protein. The D gene is left open where the match is weak. Rows may omit the clone size; those that give it use once, few, many or a size class.

D: TRBD1
J: TRBJ1-2
length: 18
V: TRBV9
size: .
DNA: TGTGCCAGCAGCGTAGCTGGAGACAGGGGGTTTTCAGTCTCTGGCTACACCTTC
CDR3: CASSVAGDRGFSVSGYTF

D: .
J: TRBJ1-5
length: 18
V: TRBV9
size: .
DNA: TGTGCCAGCAGCATCTCCGGGGGGGACACGCTGCATAATCAGCCCCAGCATTTT
CDR3: CASSISGGDTLHNQPQHF

D: .
J: TRBJ2-5
length: 11
V: TRBV27
size: .
DNA: TGTGCCAGCAGTTTTAGAGAGACCCAGTACTTC
CDR3: CASSFRETQYF

D: .
J: TRBJ1-2
length: 11
V: TRBV6-6
size: few
DNA: TGTGCCAGCAGTTCCACCGGGGGCTACACCTTC
CDR3: CASSSTGGYTF

D: TRBD1
J: TRBJ2-7
length: 13
V: TRBV11-2
size: .
DNA: TGTGCCAGCAGCTTGGACAGGGAATACGAGCAGTACTTC
CDR3: CASSLDREYEQYF

D: .
J: TRBJ2-7
length: 15
V: TRBV6-5
size: .
DNA: TGTGCCAGCAAGACAGTCGAACAGATATCCTACGAGCAGTACTTC
CDR3: CASKTVEQISYEQYF

D: TRBD2
J: TRBJ2-3
length: 17
V: TRBV3-1/TRBV3-2
size: .
DNA: TGTGCCAGCAGCCAAGCTCTTCGGCCTAGCGGGGGGGATACGCAGTATTTT
CDR3: CASSQALRPSGGDTQYF

D: TRBD2
J: TRBJ2-3
length: 14
V: TRBV6-5
size: few
DNA: TGTGCCAGCAGTTCGGGACTAGCGACAGATACGCAGTATTTT
CDR3: CASSSGLATDTQYF

D: .
J: TRBJ1-6
length: 17
V: TRBV28
size: .
DNA: TGTGCCAGCAGCCCCCTTCGGACAGCACTTAGTAATTCACCCCTCCACTTT
CDR3: CASSPLRTALSNSPLHF

D: TRBD1
J: TRBJ1-2
length: 15
V: TRBV7-2
size: .
DNA: TGTGCCAGCAGCTTAGCCCCCGGGACAGGGTTAGGCTACACCTTC
CDR3: CASSLAPGTGLGYTF

D: TRBD1
J: TRBJ1-2
length: 13
V: TRBV12-3/TRBV12-4
size: .
DNA: TGTGCCAGCAGTAACAGGGGTAACTATGGCTACACCTTC
CDR3: CASSNRGNYGYTF

D: TRBD1
J: TRBJ1-1
length: 13
V: TRBV6-6
size: .
DNA: TGTGCCAGCAAGCGACAGGGAAGGACTGAAGCTTTCTTT
CDR3: CASKRQGRTEAFF

D: .
J: TRBJ1-5
length: 16
V: TRBV5-3
size: .
DNA: TGTGCCAGAAGCTTGGGGGGCAAGGGGAGCAATCAGCCCCAGCATTTT
CDR3: CARSLGGKGSNQPQHF

D: TRBD1
J: TRBJ2-1
length: 13
V: TRBV7-9
size: .
DNA: TGTGCCAGCAGCTTGGGACAGTACAATGAGCAGTTCTTC
CDR3: CASSLGQYNEQFF

D: .
J: TRBJ2-1
length: 17
V: TRBV9
size: .
DNA: TGTGCCAGCAGCATACGGACCCAGGGGTTCAGGTACAATGAGCAGTTCTTC
CDR3: CASSIRTQGFRYNEQFF

D: TRBD1
J: TRBJ2-4
length: 16
V: TRBV4-1
size: once
DNA: TGCGCCAGCAGCTCAAGTTGGCAGGGGGACAAAAACATTCAGTACTTC
CDR3: CASSSSWQGDKNIQYF

D: .
J: TRBJ1-1
length: 15
V: TRBV11-2
size: .
DNA: TGTGCCAGCAGCTTAGTGGCAGGGGCCAACACTGAAGCTTTCTTT
CDR3: CASSLVAGANTEAFF

D: .
J: TRBJ1-1
length: 13
V: TRBV19
size: .
DNA: TGTGCCAGTAGATCAACGGGGAACACTGAAGCTTTCTTT
CDR3: CASRSTGNTEAFF

D: .
J: TRBJ1-1
length: 13
V: TRBV19
size: .
DNA: TGTGCCAGTAGTCCGGACAACAGAAATGAAGCTTTCTTT
CDR3: CASSPDNRNEAFF

D: TRBD1
J: TRBJ1-2
length: 14
V: TRBV5-6
size: .
DNA: TGTGCCAGCAGCTTGGGGACAGGACCTTATGGCTACACCTTC
CDR3: CASSLGTGPYGYTF

D: TRBD1
J: TRBJ2-2
length: 15
V: TRBV6-2/TRBV6-3
size: .
DNA: TGTGCCAGCAGCCGGACAGGCGCGAACACCGGGGAGCTGTTTTTT
CDR3: CASSRTGANTGELFF

D: TRBD1
J: TRBJ1-1
length: 16
V: TRBV10-3
size: once
DNA: TGTGCCATCAGTGAGTCAGCCCTTCCGGGACAGACTGAAGCTTTCTTT
CDR3: CAISESALPGQTEAFF

D: .
J: TRBJ1-2
length: 12
V: TRBV7-9
size: .
DNA: TGTGCCAGCAGCTTAGGCGACTATGGCTACACCTTC
CDR3: CASSLGDYGYTF

D: TRBD1
J: TRBJ1-1
length: 15
V: TRBV6-5
size: .
DNA: TGTGCCAGCAGTTACGACAGGGTGGGGAACACTGAAGCTTTCTTT
CDR3: CASSYDRVGNTEAFF

D: .
J: TRBJ2-3
length: 15
V: TRBV7-3
size: .
DNA: TGTGCCAGCAGCTTAAACGGGGGGCTGACAGATACGCAGTATTTT
CDR3: CASSLNGGLTDTQYF

D: TRBD2
J: TRBJ2-1
length: 13
V: TRBV3-1/TRBV3-2
size: .
DNA: TGTGCCAGCAGCCAAATGTCTAGCGGTGAGCAGTTCTTC
CDR3: CASSQMSSGEQFF

D: .
J: TRBJ2-1
length: 15
V: TRBV2
size: .
DNA: TGTGCCAGCAGTGTCGACGGGGTGTTAGTGGTTGAGCAGTTCTTC
CDR3: CASSVDGVLVVEQFF

D: .
J: TRBJ2-5
length: 11
V: TRBV3-1/TRBV3-2
size: once
DNA: TGTGCCAGCAGCCAATCGTGGACCCAGTACTTC
CDR3: CASSQSWTQYF

D: TRBD1
J: TRBJ1-6
length: 15
V: TRBV6-5
size: .
DNA: TGTGCCAGCGGCCGGGACAGGCCCACTTCTTCACCCCTCCACTTT
CDR3: CASGRDRPTSSPLHF

D: .
J: TRBJ2-1
length: 13
V: TRBV28
size: once
DNA: TGTGCCAGCAGCCCCCCTAGCCACAATGAGCAGTTCTTC
CDR3: CASSPPSHNEQFF

D: TRBD1
J: TRBJ2-3
length: 12
V: TRBV10-3
size: .
DNA: TGTGCCATCAGTAGGGGACAGGATACGCAGTATTTT
CDR3: CAISRGQDTQYF

D: .
J: TRBJ1-5
length: 14
V: TRBV19
size: .
DNA: TGTGCCAGTAAGGTGACACAGCCAGAAGGACCCCAGCATTTT
CDR3: CASKVTQPEGPQHF

D: TRBD1
J: TRBJ1-2
length: 13
V: TRBV25-1
size: .
DNA: TGTGCCAGCAGGTCGGGGACAGGGTTAGGCTACACCTTC
CDR3: CASRSGTGLGYTF

D: TRBD1
J: TRBJ1-6
length: 16
V: TRBV6-5
size: .
DNA: TGTGCCAGCAGTTACTCCCTACCGGGACAGGGGTCACCCCTCCACTTT
CDR3: CASSYSLPGQGSPLHF

D: TRBD1
J: TRBJ1-6
length: 14
V: TRBV3-1/TRBV3-2
size: .
DNA: TGTGCCAGCAGCAACACAGGGGTTGATTCACCCCTCCACTTT
CDR3: CASSNTGVDSPLHF

D: .
J: TRBJ2-7
length: 14
V: TRBV5-4
size: few
DNA: TGTGCCAGCAGCGGAAAACAGGGAAACTACGAGCAGTACTTC
CDR3: CASSGKQGNYEQYF

D: TRBD2
J: TRBJ2-5
length: 14
V: TRBV6-6
size: .
DNA: TGTGCCAGCAGTTCTAGTCTAGCGGGTGAGACCCAGTACTTC
CDR3: CASSSSLAGETQYF

D: .
J: TRBJ2-7
length: 15
V: TRBV27
size: .
DNA: TGTGCCAGCAGTTTTCTCGCAGGGGACGCCTACGAGCAGTACTTC
CDR3: CASSFLAGDAYEQYF

D: TRBD1
J: TRBJ1-6
length: 15
V: TRBV2
size: .
DNA: TGTGCCAGCAGGGACGGGACAGGCGATAATTCACCCCTCCACTTT
CDR3: CASRDGTGDNSPLHF

D: TRBD1
J: TRBJ2-7
length: 13
V: TRBV3-1/TRBV3-2
size: .
DNA: TGTGCCAGCAGCACCGGGACAGGGGCCGAGCAGTACTTC
CDR3: CASSTGTGAEQYF

D: .
J: TRBJ1-2
length: 15
V: TRBV7-2
size: .
DNA: TGTGCCAGCAGCTTATACAGGGAAGTTAACTATGGCTACACCTTC
CDR3: CASSLYREVNYGYTF

D: TRBD2
J: TRBJ2-1
length: 14
V: TRBV5-1
size: .
DNA: TGCGCCAGCAGCTTGGGCGGGGGGGCAAATGAGCAGTTCTTC
CDR3: CASSLGGGANEQFF

D: .
J: TRBJ1-1
length: 13
V: TRBV5-1
size: .
DNA: TGCGCCAGCAGCTTGACCGGGGAGGCTGAAGCTTTCTTT
CDR3: CASSLTGEAEAFF

D: .
J: TRBJ2-7
length: 13
V: TRBV6-5
size: .
DNA: TGTGCCAGCAGTTACGACAGGTTGGGGGAGCAGTACTTC
CDR3: CASSYDRLGEQYF

D: TRBD2
J: TRBJ2-2
length: 20
V: TRBV4-2
size: .
DNA: TGTGCCAGCAGCCAAGTCCCAGCGGGGGGCATCGGGGGTGGCACCGGGGAGCTGTTTTTT
CDR3: CASSQVPAGGIGGGTGELFF

D: TRBD1
J: TRBJ2-5
length: 15
V: TRBV5-4
size: .
DNA: TGTGCCAGCAGCTTGGGGACAGGGGGCTGGGAGACCCAGTACTTC
CDR3: CASSLGTGGWETQYF

D: .
J: TRBJ2-3
length: 14
V: TRBV10-1
size: .
DNA: TGCGCCAGCAGGGCCGGGACAATCACAGATACGCAGTATTTT
CDR3: CASRAGTITDTQYF

D: .
J: TRBJ1-5
length: 15
V: TRBV5-1
size: few
DNA: TGCGCCAGCAGCTTGGAAGGGGCGGGCAATCAGCCCCAGCATTTT
CDR3: CASSLEGAGNQPQHF

D: TRBD2
J: TRBJ2-5
length: 15
V: TRBV3-1/TRBV3-2
size: .
DNA: TGTGCCAGCAGCCAGGCCCGGACTAGCGGGGCCCCCCAGTACTTC
CDR3: CASSQARTSGAPQYF

D: .
J: TRBJ2-1
length: 15
V: TRBV3-1/TRBV3-2
size: once
DNA: TGTGCCAGCAGCCGGTCCCTGAGCTCCTACAATGAGCAGTTCTTC
CDR3: CASSRSLSSYNEQFF

D: .
J: TRBJ2-2
length: 15
V: TRBV7-2
size: .
DNA: TGTGCCAGCAGCTTAGCTAGCTGGGCGGGGCGGGAGCTGTTTTTT
CDR3: CASSLASWAGRELFF

D: .
J: TRBJ2-1
length: 15
V: TRBV2
size: .
DNA: TGTGCCAGCAGTGAACGGGGACTTTCCCTCAATGAGCAGTTCTTC
CDR3: CASSERGLSLNEQFF

D: TRBD2
J: TRBJ2-1
length: 14
V: TRBV30
size: .
DNA: TGTGCCGCGAACATGGCTAGCGGGTACGGTGAGCAGTTCTTC
CDR3: CAANMASGYGEQFF

D: TRBD2
J: TRBJ2-1
length: 19
V: TRBV24-1
size: .
DNA: TGTGCCACCAGTGGGTCGATTCGGGCTAGCGGACGGAGCAACAATGAGCAGTTCTTC
CDR3: CATSGSIRASGRSNNEQFF